The T cell receptor beta chain under discussion was sequenced for a study of shared clonotypes between healthy human individuals. Using immunoSEQ multiplex PCR, the repertoire was profiled, and TCRdb retains in-frame clones only, with some absent. The data show around 560,000 clones, roughly 95% seen once. Germline V gene sequence: CDR1 GTSNPN, CDR2 SVGIG (reference sequence). The CDR3 spans 11 residues. The V end was cut by 2 bases, the J end by 7 bases, with 6 bases between. CD45RO-negative, CCR7-selected cells formed the naive CD8 fraction, which excluded terminally differentiated effector memory CD45RA+ cells.

Sequenced input: naive CD8+ T cells sorted from blood. The TCR originated in a woman aged 25 to 45 in good health. The chain combines TRBV30 with TRBJ2-1, with a possible D match to TRBD2 (5 bases). The CDR3 DNA is TGTGCCTGGAGTCCGGGGAATGAGCAGTTCTTC. Amino acid sequence: CAWSPGNEQFF.